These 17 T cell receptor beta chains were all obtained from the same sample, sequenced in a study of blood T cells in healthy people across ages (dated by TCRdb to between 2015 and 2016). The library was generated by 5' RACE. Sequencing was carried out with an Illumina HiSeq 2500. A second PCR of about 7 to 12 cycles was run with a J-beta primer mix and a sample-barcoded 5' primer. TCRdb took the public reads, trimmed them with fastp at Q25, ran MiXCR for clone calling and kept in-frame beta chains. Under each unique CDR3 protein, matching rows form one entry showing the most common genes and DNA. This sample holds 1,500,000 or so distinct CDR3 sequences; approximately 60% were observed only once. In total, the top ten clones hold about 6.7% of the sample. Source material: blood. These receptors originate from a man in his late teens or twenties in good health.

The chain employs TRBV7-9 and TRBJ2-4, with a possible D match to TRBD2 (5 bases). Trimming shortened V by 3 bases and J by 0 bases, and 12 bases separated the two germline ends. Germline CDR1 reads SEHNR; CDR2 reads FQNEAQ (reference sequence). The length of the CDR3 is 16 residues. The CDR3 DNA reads TGTGCCAGCAGCTTCGGGGTTCGGAGAGCCAAAAACATTCAGTACTTC. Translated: CASSFGVRRAKNIQYF.

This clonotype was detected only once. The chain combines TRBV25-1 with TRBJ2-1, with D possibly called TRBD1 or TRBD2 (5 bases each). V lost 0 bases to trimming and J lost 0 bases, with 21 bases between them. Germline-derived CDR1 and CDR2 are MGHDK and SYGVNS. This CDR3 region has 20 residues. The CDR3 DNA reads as TGTGCCAGCAGTGAATATTCTGGGGACGGCCTGTATAGCTCCTACAATGAGCAGTTCTTC. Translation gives CASSEYSGDGLYSSYNEQFF.

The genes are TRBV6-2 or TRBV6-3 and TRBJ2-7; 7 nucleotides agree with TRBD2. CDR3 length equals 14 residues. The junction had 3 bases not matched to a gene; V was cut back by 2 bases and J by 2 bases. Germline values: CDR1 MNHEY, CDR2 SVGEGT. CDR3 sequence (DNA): TGTGCCAGCAGTTACGGGACTACCGCCTACGAGCAGTACTTC. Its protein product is CASSYGTTAYEQYF.

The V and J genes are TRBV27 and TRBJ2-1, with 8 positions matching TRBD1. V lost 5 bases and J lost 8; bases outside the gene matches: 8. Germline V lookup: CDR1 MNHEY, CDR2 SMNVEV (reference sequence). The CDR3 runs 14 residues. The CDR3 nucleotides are TGTGCCAGCAGTCCAGGGGACAGGCGGGATGAGCAGTTCTTC. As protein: CASSPGDRRDEQFF.

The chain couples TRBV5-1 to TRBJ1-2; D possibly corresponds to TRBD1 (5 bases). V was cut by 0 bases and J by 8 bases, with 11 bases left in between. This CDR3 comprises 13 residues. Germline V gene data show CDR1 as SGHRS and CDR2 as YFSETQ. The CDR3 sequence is CASSLGTPGGYTF. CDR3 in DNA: TGCGCCAGCAGCTTGGGGACCCCAGGGGGCTACACCTTC.

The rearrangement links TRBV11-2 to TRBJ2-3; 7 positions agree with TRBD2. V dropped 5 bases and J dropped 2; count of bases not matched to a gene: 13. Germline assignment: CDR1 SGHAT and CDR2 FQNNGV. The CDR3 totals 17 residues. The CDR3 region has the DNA TGTGCCAGCAGCGCGAGCCATGGGGAGGGTCACACAGATACGCAGTATTTT. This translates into CASSASHGEGHTDTQYF.

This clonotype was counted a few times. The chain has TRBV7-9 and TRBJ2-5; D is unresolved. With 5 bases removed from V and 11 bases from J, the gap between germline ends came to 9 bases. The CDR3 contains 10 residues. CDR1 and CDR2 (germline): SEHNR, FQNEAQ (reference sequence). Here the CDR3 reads CASSQEIQYF. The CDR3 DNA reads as TGTGCCAGCAGCCAGGAGATACAGTACTTC.

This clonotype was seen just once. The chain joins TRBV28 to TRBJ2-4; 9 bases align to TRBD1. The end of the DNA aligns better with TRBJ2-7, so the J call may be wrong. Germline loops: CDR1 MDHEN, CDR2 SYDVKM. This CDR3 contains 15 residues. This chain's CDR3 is CASSFQDRGRNEQYF. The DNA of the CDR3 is TGTGCCAGCAGTTTTCAAGACAGGGGGAGGAACGAGCAGTACTTC.

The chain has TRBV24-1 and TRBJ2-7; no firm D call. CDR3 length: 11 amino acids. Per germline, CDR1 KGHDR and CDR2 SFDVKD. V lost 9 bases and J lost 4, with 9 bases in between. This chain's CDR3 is CATGDIYEQYF. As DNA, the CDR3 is TGTGCCACCGGCGATATTTACGAGCAGTACTTC.

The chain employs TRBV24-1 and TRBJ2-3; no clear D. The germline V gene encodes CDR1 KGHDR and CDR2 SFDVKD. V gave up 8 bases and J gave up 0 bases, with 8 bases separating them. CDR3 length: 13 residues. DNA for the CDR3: TGTGCCACCAAGGCGGCTAGCACAGATACGCAGTATTTT. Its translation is CATKAASTDTQYF.

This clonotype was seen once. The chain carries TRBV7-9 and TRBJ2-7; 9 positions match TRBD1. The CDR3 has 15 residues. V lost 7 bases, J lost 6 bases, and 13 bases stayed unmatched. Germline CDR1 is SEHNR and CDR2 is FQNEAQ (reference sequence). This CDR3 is CASTFTGGRSREQYF. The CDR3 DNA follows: TGTGCCAGCACTTTTACAGGGGGCCGATCACGCGAGCAGTACTTC.

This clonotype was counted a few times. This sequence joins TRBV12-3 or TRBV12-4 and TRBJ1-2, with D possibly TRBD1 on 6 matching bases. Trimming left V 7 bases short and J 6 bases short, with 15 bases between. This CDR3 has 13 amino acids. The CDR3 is CASNHPGVDGYTF. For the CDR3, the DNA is TGTGCCAGCAATCACCCAGGGGTCGATGGCTACACCTTC.

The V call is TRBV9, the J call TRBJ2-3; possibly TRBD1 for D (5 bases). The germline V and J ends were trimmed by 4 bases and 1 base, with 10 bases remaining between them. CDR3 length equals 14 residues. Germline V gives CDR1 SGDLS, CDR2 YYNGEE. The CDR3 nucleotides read TGTGCCAGCAGCTTAATGACAGGCACAGATACGCAGTATTTT. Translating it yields CASSLMTGTDTQYF.

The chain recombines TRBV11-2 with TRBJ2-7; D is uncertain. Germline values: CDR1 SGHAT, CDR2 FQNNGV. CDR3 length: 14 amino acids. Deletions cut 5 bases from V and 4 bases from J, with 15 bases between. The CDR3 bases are TGTGCCAGCAGCCCCATCTTACAGTCATACGAGCAGTACTTC. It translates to CASSPILQSYEQYF.

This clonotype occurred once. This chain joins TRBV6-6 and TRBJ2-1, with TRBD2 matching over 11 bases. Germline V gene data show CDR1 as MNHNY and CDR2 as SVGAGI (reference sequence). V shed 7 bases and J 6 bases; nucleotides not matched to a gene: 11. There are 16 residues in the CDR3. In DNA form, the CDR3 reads TGTGCCAGCAACCCATATAGCGGGGGGGCACTCAATGAGCAGTTCTTC. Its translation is CASNPYSGGALNEQFF.

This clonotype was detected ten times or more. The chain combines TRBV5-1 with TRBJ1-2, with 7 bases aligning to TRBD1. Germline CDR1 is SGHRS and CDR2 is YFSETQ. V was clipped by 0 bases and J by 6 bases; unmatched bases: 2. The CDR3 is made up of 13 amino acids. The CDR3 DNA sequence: TGCGCCAGCAGCTTGGGACAGGGCGATGGCTACACCTTC. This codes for CASSLGQGDGYTF.

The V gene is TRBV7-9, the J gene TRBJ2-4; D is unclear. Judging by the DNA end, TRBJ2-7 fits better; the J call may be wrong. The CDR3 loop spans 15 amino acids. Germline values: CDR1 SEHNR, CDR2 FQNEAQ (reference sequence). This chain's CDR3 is CASSLVPGLTYEQYF. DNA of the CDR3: TGTGCCAGCAGCTTAGTCCCAGGCCTTACCTACGAGCAGTACTTC.